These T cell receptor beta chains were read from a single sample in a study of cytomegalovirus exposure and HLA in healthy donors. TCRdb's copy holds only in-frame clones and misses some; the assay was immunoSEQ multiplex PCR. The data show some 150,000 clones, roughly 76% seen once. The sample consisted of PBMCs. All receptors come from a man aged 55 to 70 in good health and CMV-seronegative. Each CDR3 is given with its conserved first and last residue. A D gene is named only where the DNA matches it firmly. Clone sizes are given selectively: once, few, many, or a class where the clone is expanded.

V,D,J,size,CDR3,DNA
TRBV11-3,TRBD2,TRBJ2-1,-,CASSSGTSGGVNEQFF,TGTGCCAGCAGCTCAGGGACTAGCGGGGGCGTCAATGAGCAGTTCTTC
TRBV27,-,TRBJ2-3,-,CASSPLGTDTQYF,TGTGCCAGCAGTCCACTCGGCACAGATACGCAGTATTTT
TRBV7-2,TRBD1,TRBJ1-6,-,CASSLVTGGGSPLHF,TGTGCCAGCAGCTTAGTGACAGGGGGCGGATCACCCCTCCACTTT
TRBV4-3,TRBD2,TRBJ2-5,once,CASSQEGSGGIQETQYF,TGCGCCAGCAGCCAAGAGGGTAGCGGGGGGATTCAAGAGACCCAGTACTTC
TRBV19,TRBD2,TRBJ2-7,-,CASSMAASGSYEQYF,TGTGCCAGTAGTATGGCGGCTAGCGGGAGCTACGAGCAGTACTTC
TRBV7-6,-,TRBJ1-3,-,CASSLERQAFSGNTIYF,TGTGCCAGCAGCTTAGAGAGACAGGCATTCTCTGGAAACACCATATATTTT
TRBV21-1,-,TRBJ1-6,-,CASSENRVGNSPLHF,TGTGCCAGCAGCGAGAACAGGGTGGGGAATTCACCCCTCCACTTT
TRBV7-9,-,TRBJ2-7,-,CASSPWRGPPYEQYF,TGTGCCAGCAGCCCATGGCGGGGGCCTCCCTACGAGCAGTACTTC
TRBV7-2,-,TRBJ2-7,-,CASSDYIPRAGDYEQYF,TGTGCCAGCAGCGATTACATACCGAGGGCAGGGGACTACGAGCAGTACTTC
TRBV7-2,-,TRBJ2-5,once,CASSLEAQGGETQYF,TGTGCCAGCAGCTTGGAGGCGCAGGGGGGAGAGACCCAGTACTTC
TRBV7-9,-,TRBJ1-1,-,CASSSVSGNTEAFF,TGTGCCAGCAGCTCCGTTAGTGGGAACACTGAAGCTTTCTTT
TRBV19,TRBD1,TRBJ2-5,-,CASSIGNRGLETQYF,TGTGCCAGTAGTATAGGCAACAGGGGCTTGGAGACCCAGTACTTC
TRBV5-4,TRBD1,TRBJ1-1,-,CASSLDRGTLAEAFF,TGTGCCAGCAGCTTGGACAGGGGGACTCTAGCTGAAGCTTTCTTT
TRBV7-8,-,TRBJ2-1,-,CASSLTRINEQFF,TGTGCCAGCAGCCTCACGAGAATAAATGAGCAGTTCTTC
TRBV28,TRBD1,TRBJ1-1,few,CASRRTGSGAFF,TGTGCCAGCAGGCGGACAGGGTCGGGAGCTTTCTTT
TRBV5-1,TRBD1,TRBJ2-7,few,CASSLGTGSPPHF,TGCGCCAGCAGCCTCGGGACAGGGTCACCTCCACACTTC
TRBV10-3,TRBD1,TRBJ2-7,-,CASGGQGQSYEQYF,TGTGCCAGTGGGGGACAGGGGCAATCCTACGAGCAGTACTTC
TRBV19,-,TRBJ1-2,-,CASSIAQGGNYGYTF,TGTGCCAGTAGTATAGCCCAGGGTGGAAACTATGGCTACACCTTC
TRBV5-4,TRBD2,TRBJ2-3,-,CASQLTSGDPDTQYF,TGTGCCAGCCAATTAACTAGCGGGGATCCCGATACACAGTATTTT
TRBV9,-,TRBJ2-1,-,CASSVAVSGNEQFF,TGTGCCAGCAGCGTAGCGGTGAGCGGCAATGAGCAGTTCTTC
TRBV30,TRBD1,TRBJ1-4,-,CAWSRGLSEKLFF,TGTGCCTGGAGTAGGGGGCTAAGCGAAAAACTGTTTTTT
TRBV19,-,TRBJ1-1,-,CASSISSRGHTEAFF,TGTGCCAGTAGTATATCTTCTCGTGGGCACACTGAAGCTTTCTTT
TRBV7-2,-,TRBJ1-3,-,CASSFGGNTIYF,TGTGCCAGCAGCTTCGGGGGAAACACCATATATTTT
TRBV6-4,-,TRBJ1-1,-,CASSDSAGEAFF,TGTGCCAGCAGTGACTCGGCGGGTGAAGCTTTCTTT
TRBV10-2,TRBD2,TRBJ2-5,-,CASSLAGDPETQYF,TGCGCCAGCAGTCTAGCGGGAGACCCAGAGACCCAGTACTTC
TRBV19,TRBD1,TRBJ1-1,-,CASSPQGAENTEAFF,TGTGCCAGTAGTCCGCAGGGGGCCGAGAACACTGAAGCTTTCTTT
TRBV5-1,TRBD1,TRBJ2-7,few,CASSLAPGQDYEQYF,TGCGCCAGCAGCTTAGCACCGGGACAGGACTACGAGCAGTACTTC
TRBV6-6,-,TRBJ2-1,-,CASSPLAGSYNEQFF,TGTGCCAGCAGCCCCTTGGCGGGCTCCTACAATGAGCAGTTCTTC
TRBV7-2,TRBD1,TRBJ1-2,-,CASSEGTGGYGYTF,TGTGCCAGCAGCGAAGGGACAGGGGGCTATGGCTACACCTTC
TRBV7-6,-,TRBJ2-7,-,CASSSPYSYEQYF,TGTGCCAGCAGCTCCCCTTATTCCTACGAGCAGTACTTC
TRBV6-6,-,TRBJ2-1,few,CASSKGGPDQYNEQFF,TGTGCCAGCAGTAAGGGGGGGCCGGACCAATACAATGAGCAGTTCTTC
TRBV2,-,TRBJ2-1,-,CASSEMRANEQFF,TGTGCCAGCAGTGAAATGAGGGCGAATGAGCAGTTCTTC
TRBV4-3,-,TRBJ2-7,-,CASSQVRGLGYEQYF,TGCGCCAGCAGCCAAGTGCGGGGGCTTGGCTACGAGCAGTACTTC
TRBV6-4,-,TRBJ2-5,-,CASSATGQETQYF,TGTGCCAGCAGTGCCACAGGACAAGAGACCCAGTACTTC
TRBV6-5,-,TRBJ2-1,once,CASSQYNEQFF,TGTGCCAGCAGCCAATACAATGAGCAGTTCTTC
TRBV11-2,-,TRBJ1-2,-,CASSLRGGGRQSYGYTF,TGTGCCAGCAGCTTGAGGGGCGGGGGACGGCAGTCGTATGGCTACACCTTC
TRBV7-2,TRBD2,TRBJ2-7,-,CASSLTSGLTYEQYF,TGTGCCAGCAGCTTGACTAGCGGGTTGACCTACGAGCAGTACTTC
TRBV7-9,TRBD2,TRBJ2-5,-,CASSPRTSGRSETQYF,TGTGCCAGCAGCCCCAGGACTAGCGGGCGCTCGGAGACCCAGTACTTC
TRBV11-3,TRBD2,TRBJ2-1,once,CASSTGLAYNEQFF,TGTGCCAGCAGCACGGGACTAGCCTACAATGAGCAGTTCTTC
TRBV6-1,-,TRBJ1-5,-,CASSNTRVRQPQHF,TGTGCCAGCAGCAATACCAGAGTGCGGCAGCCCCAGCATTTT
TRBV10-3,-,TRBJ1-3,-,CAISDFTHSSGNTIYF,TGTGCCATCAGTGACTTCACTCATTCCTCTGGAAACACCATATATTTT
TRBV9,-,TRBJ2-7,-,CASSVSGTSSHEQYF,TGTGCCAGCAGCGTATCCGGGACTTCGAGCCACGAGCAGTACTTC
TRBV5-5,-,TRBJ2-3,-,CASRNRRDSHTDTQYF,TGTGCCAGCAGGAACCGCCGGGACTCACACACAGATACGCAGTATTTT
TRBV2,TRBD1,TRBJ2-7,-,CASWGQGPGEQYF,TGTGCCAGCTGGGGACAGGGGCCGGGGGAGCAGTACTTC
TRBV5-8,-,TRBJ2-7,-,CASSLGSVGEQYF,TGTGCCAGCAGCTTGGGTAGCGTGGGGGAGCAGTACTTC
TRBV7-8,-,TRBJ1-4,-,CASSLGGNHEKLFF,TGTGCCAGCAGCTTGGGAGGGAATCATGAAAAACTGTTTTTT
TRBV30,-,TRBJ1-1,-,CAWSSRALAFF,TGTGCCTGGAGTAGCAGGGCCTTAGCTTTCTTT
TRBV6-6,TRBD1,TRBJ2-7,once,CASSRPGQVIYEQYF,TGTGCCAGCAGCCGTCCGGGACAGGTGATCTACGAGCAGTACTTC
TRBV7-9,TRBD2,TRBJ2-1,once,CASSNIAGGPEQFF,TGTGCCAGCAGCAATATAGCGGGAGGGCCTGAGCAGTTCTTC
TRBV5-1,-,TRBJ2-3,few,CASSLYSGTDTQYF,TGCGCCAGCAGCTTGTATTCGGGCACAGATACGCAGTATTTT
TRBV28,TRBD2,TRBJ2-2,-,CASSQIAGMNTGELFF,TGTGCCAGCAGCCAAATAGCGGGAATGAACACCGGGGAGCTGTTTTTT
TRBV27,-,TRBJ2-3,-,CASSSEVTSTDTQYF,TGTGCCAGCAGCTCCGAAGTCACTAGCACAGATACGCAGTATTTT